This T cell receptor beta chain came from a study of early T cells in non-severe SARS-CoV-2 infection. Across the study: The chains were unpaired, and the sequenced material was bulk RNA from unsorted whole blood.

This CDR3 region has 13 residues. J gave up 7 bases and V 4 bases, and 5 bases lay outside the gene matches. Germline CDR1 reads SGDLS; CDR2 reads YYNGEE. General study findings and limits: Private and CD4 specificities were missed by VDJdb matching, which favored anti-spike CD8 responses.

This clonotype was seen ten or more times. As yet, its antigen is unknown. Unique molecular identifiers were added to individual cDNA molecules. One entry per CDR3 protein results from TCRdb running MiXCR on the 5' RACE reads. Among 30,000 or so distinct CDR3 sequences, about 5.3% were seen once, and the ten largest hold 24%. J is TRBJ2-7 and V is TRBV9; 10 bases agree with TRBD1. The clonotype comes from an adult who was a healthcare worker with PCR-confirmed SARS-CoV-2 infection or an uninfected control (not recorded which). Sequencing was done on a sample of whole blood. Here the CDR3 DNA reads TGTGCCAGCAGCCCAGGGACAGGGGTTGAGCAGTACTTC. It encodes CASSPGTGVEQYF.